One and the same sample provided the 9 T cell receptor beta chains below, sequenced in a study of Ad26.COV2.S vaccination and SARS-CoV-2 variants. The data were produced by immunoSEQ multiplex PCR, yet TCRdb's version contains in-frame clones alone and is incomplete. The sample carries some 300,000 clones, roughly 86% recorded once. The treatment was: roughly 20 received Ad26.COV2.S at low or high dose, single or two shots; 5 received placebo; per-sample allocation not given. Day 63 after the first vaccine or placebo injection was the time point for sampling. The sequences come from peripheral blood, collected in a trial of Ad26.COV2.S vaccine versus placebo. The receptor source for this set is a person between 18 and 65 years old who received the Ad26.COV2.S COVID-19 vaccine or a placebo.

The chain combines TRBV19 with TRBJ2-5, with 8 positions matching TRBD1. V shed 3 bases and J 4 bases; nucleotides not matched to a gene: 10. The CDR3 contains 16 residues. Germline CDR1 and CDR2: LNHDA and SQIVND (reference sequence). CDR3 sequence (DNA): TGTGCCAGTAGTATGCGAGGACAGGGAGCAGGAGAGACCCAGTACTTC. This codes for CASSMRGQGAGETQYF.

The chain joins TRBV5-1 to TRBJ1-2; the D gene is possibly TRBD1 (6 bases). This CDR3 is built from 16 residues. V was cut by 4 bases and J by 2 bases, with 18 bases left in between. The germline V gene has CDR1 SGHRS and CDR2 YFSETQ. CDR3 residues: CASSRTALKENYGYTF. The CDR3 coding sequence is TGCGCCAGCAGCCGGACAGCGCTTAAAGAAAACTATGGCTACACCTTC.

The V call is TRBV7-6, the J call TRBJ2-2; 10 positions agree with TRBD2. Germline V gene sequence: CDR1 SGHVS, CDR2 FNYEAQ. The CDR3 consists of 16 residues. With 5 bases clipped from V and 2 bases from J, the junction kept 5 bases outside the gene matches. The DNA for the CDR3 is TGTGCCAGCAGCCCCCGGACTAGCGGCAACACCGGGGAGCTGTTTTTT. Residues: CASSPRTSGNTGELFF.

V gene TRBV6-2 or TRBV6-3 combines with J gene TRBJ2-5, with D perhaps TRBD1 (5 bases). The CDR3 covers 17 residues. Germline loops: CDR1 MNHEY, CDR2 SVGEGT. Trimming pared 0 bases from V and 7 bases from J, leaving 21 bases between. The CDR3 coding sequence is TGTGCCAGCAGTTACTCACAGGATGTAGGTAGAAGAGGGACCCAGTACTTC. Translated, it gives CASSYSQDVGRRGTQYF.

V is TRBV28 and J is TRBJ2-7; the D gene could be TRBD1 or TRBD2 (5 bases each). This CDR3 is built from 15 residues. The germline gives CDR1 MDHEN, CDR2 SYDVKM. Trimming removed 5 bases at V and 2 bases at J, with 16 bases between. CDR3 amino acids: CASSLSPGPPYEQYF. The CDR3 bases are TGTGCCAGCAGTCTCTCCCCGGGGCCCCCCTACGAGCAGTACTTC.

The chain employs TRBV5-8 and TRBJ2-7, with a tentative D call TRBD1 (6 bases). V was shortened by 6 bases and J by 6 bases, with 13 bases between the two germline ends. Germline loops: CDR1 SGHTS, CDR2 YDEGEE. The CDR3 is 12 residues long. The CDR3 DNA is TGTGCCAGCAACCTACAGGGTTTCGAGCAGTACTTC. Protein: CASNLQGFEQYF. Full variable domain (outside the CDR3, taken from reference TRBV5-8 and TRBJ2-7): EAGVTQSPTHLIKTRGQQATLRCSPISGHTSVYWYQQALGLGLQFLLWYDEGEERNRGNFPPRFSGRQFPNYSSELNVNALELEDSALYLCASNLQGFEQYFGPGTRLTVT.

The chain combines TRBV19 with TRBJ1-1, with D unresolved. Trimming took off 3 bases at V and 2 bases at J, with 10 bases between the two ends. Germline V CDR1 and CDR2: LNHDA, SQIVND (reference sequence). The CDR3 spans 14 residues. CDR3 coding DNA: TGTGCCAGTAGTATTGGCACCCCCAACACTGAAGCTTTCTTT. This encodes CASSIGTPNTEAFF.

V gene TRBV7-2 combines with J gene TRBJ1-2, with D uncertain. CDR1 SGHTA and CDR2 FQGNSA come from the germline V gene. The germline V and J ends were trimmed by 0 bases and 7 bases, with 9 bases remaining between them. The CDR3 is made up of 13 amino acids. The CDR3 spells CASSLAQRVGYTF. As DNA, the CDR3 is TGTGCCAGCAGCTTAGCGCAGAGAGTTGGCTACACCTTC.

This chain joins TRBV29-1 and TRBJ1-4; tentative D call: TRBD1 (5 bases). The ends were cut back, 4 bases at V and 5 bases at J, with 5 bases in the middle. The CDR3 spans 11 residues. Looked up from germline, CDR1 is SQVTM and CDR2 is ANQGSEA. The CDR3 sequence is CSVGGNEKLFF. The CDR3 DNA sequence: TGCAGCGTTGGGGGGAATGAAAAACTGTTTTTT. Full variable domain (remainder filled in from reference TRBV29-1 and TRBJ1-4): SAVISQKPSRDICQRGTSLTIQCQVDSQVTMMFWYRQQPGQSLTLIATANQGSEATYESGFVIDKFPISRPNLTFSTLTVSNMSPEDSSIYLCSVGGNEKLFFGSGTQLSVL.